A selection of T cell receptor beta chains follows, all from one sample in a study of T cells after yellow fever vaccination. In TCRdb, the 5' RACE reads were re-called with MiXCR into one record per CDR3 protein. The top ten clones hold more than 40% of a sample with some 120,000 distinct CDR3 sequences, 12% to 15% of them seen once. The material was CD8+ T cells sorted from PBMCs, obtained 5 days after the yellow fever booster vaccination. The receptors here all came from a young man who received the YFV17D yellow fever vaccine. CDR3s include the opening cysteine and the closing phenylalanine or tryptophan. A D gene is named only where the DNA matches it firmly. Clone size is given for some rows only: seen once, a few or many times, or a class if the clone is expanded.

>TRBV4-1|TRBJ2-6|few|NA
CASSQEQTGANVLTF
TGCGCCAGCAGCCAAGAACAGACTGGGGCCAACGTCCTGACTTTC
>TRBV2|TRBJ1-1|NA|NA
CASNLIDKNTEAFF
TGTGCCAGCAACCTGATCGACAAGAACACTGAAGCTTTCTTT
>TRBV29-1|TRBJ2-1|many|NA
CSVEDRPGNEQFF
TGCAGCGTTGAAGACAGGCCCGGCAATGAGCAGTTCTTC
>TRBV5-6|TRBJ2-7|NA|TRBD2
CASSLASGAYEQYF
TGTGCCAGCAGCTTGGCTAGCGGGGCCTACGAGCAGTACTTC
>TRBV11-2|TRBJ1-2|few|NA
CASSLAGVGYGYTF
TGTGCCAGCAGCTTAGCAGGGGTTGGCTATGGCTACACCTTC
>TRBV7-2|TRBJ2-3|NA|NA
CASSLVRGSSTDTQYF
TGTGCCAGCAGCTTAGTACGCGGATCTAGCACAGATACGCAGTATTTT
>TRBV7-8|TRBJ1-4|few|NA
CASSPGGRAHEKLFF
TGTGCCAGCAGTCCCGGGGGGCGGGCCCATGAAAAACTGTTTTTT
>TRBV3-1|TRBJ1-4|NA|NA
CASSQFPGANEKLFF
TGTGCCAGCAGCCAATTCCCGGGGGCGAATGAAAAACTGTTTTTT
>TRBV4-1|TRBJ1-6|NA|NA
CASSQADSSPLHF
TGCGCCAGCAGCCAAGCGGACAGTTCACCCCTCCACTTT
>TRBV7-8|TRBJ2-2|NA|TRBD2
CASSPARGGTGELFF
TGTGCCAGCAGCCCCGCACGCGGGGGGACCGGGGAGCTGTTTTTT
>TRBV4-3|TRBJ1-4|NA|NA
CASSQDGTTNEKLFF
TGCGCCAGCAGCCAAGACGGTACAACTAATGAAAAACTGTTTTTT
>TRBV20-1|TRBJ2-1|NA|TRBD2
CSARGYRLAGDAEQFF
TGCAGTGCTCGAGGTTACCGACTAGCGGGGGACGCTGAGCAGTTCTTC
>TRBV4-3|TRBJ1-6|NA|NA
CASSPGGGNSPLHF
TGCGCCAGCAGCCCGGGGGGGGGTAATTCACCCCTCCACTTT
>TRBV12-3/TRBV12-4|TRBJ2-1|few|NA
CASTGDQPGNEQFF
TGTGCCAGCACCGGGGACCAGCCCGGGAATGAGCAGTTCTTC
>TRBV4-1|TRBJ1-5|NA|TRBD1
CASSQGGGGTGDNQPQHF
TGCGCCAGCAGCCAAGGGGGCGGGGGGACAGGAGACAATCAGCCCCAGCATTTT
>TRBV4-1|TRBJ1-5|NA|NA
CASSQETYSNQPQHF
TGCGCCAGCAGCCAAGAGACGTATAGCAATCAGCCCCAGCATTTT
>TRBV4-3|TRBJ2-1|few|TRBD2
CASSQDSGGASLNEQFF
TGCGCCAGCAGCCAAGACAGCGGGGGGGCTTCACTCAATGAGCAGTTCTTC
>TRBV6-5|TRBJ1-4|few|TRBD1
CASTKTVGQGAGEKLFF
TGTGCCAGCACTAAAACAGTCGGACAGGGGGCCGGGGAAAAACTGTTTTTT
>TRBV4-2|TRBJ2-5|NA|NA
CASSPGGGNTETQYF
TGTGCCAGCAGCCCAGGAGGGGGAAATACAGAGACCCAGTACTTC
>TRBV20-1|TRBJ2-7|many|TRBD1
CSASIGDRVTYEQYF
TGCAGTGCTAGTATCGGGGACAGGGTGACCTACGAGCAGTACTTC
>TRBV7-8|TRBJ2-1|many|NA
CASSSRTRGDEQFF
TGTGCCAGCAGCTCTCGGACTAGGGGGGATGAGCAGTTCTTC
>TRBV6-1|TRBJ1-5|NA|TRBD1
CASSEPGGSKPQHF
TGTGCCAGCAGTGAACCAGGGGGCAGTAAGCCCCAGCATTTT
>TRBV11-2|TRBJ1-2|NA|NA
CASSLDIRGYGYTF
TGTGCCAGCAGCTTAGATATCCGGGGCTATGGCTACACCTTC
>TRBV12-3/TRBV12-4|TRBJ2-7|NA|NA
CASSWAGRRYEQYF
TGTGCCAGCAGTTGGGCTGGCCGCCGGTACGAGCAGTACTTC
>TRBV20-1|TRBJ1-5|NA|NA
CSAASPFNQPQHF
TGCAGTGCTGCCTCCCCTTTCAATCAGCCCCAGCATTTT
>TRBV27|TRBJ2-3|NA|TRBD2
CASSLGTSVPDTQYF
TGTGCCAGCAGTTTGGGGACTAGCGTCCCAGATACGCAGTATTTT
>TRBV5-6|TRBJ2-7|many|NA
CASSLGGLYEQYF
TGTGCCAGCAGCTTAGGCGGACTTTACGAGCAGTACTTC
>TRBV13|TRBJ2-7|few|NA
CASSPAVKGLTYEQYF
TGTGCCAGCAGCCCCGCCGTTAAGGGTTTAACCTACGAGCAGTACTTC
>TRBV25-1|TRBJ2-7|few|TRBD1
CASSDSRGGAKSYEQYF
TGTGCCAGCAGTGACAGTCGAGGGGGCGCGAAGTCCTACGAGCAGTACTTC
>TRBV4-3|TRBJ1-5|few|NA
CASSQDPPGRGSQPQHF
TGCGCCAGCAGCCAAGACCCCCCGGGGAGGGGTAGTCAGCCCCAGCATTTT
>TRBV5-6|TRBJ2-5|few|NA
CASSLAVSPEPQETQYF
TGTGCCAGCAGCTTGGCCGTCTCCCCGGAACCCCAAGAGACCCAGTACTTC
>TRBV12-3/TRBV12-4|TRBJ2-5|NA|NA
CASSFGGKTQYF
TGTGCCAGCAGTTTCGGCGGGAAGACCCAGTACTTC
>TRBV5-4|TRBJ1-2|NA|NA
CASSLGVSYGYTF
TGTGCCAGCAGCTTGGGCGTAAGCTATGGCTACACCTTC
>TRBV27|TRBJ1-2|NA|NA
CADGPPWGYGYTF
TGTGCCGACGGGCCCCCGTGGGGCTATGGCTACACCTTC
>TRBV5-4|TRBJ2-7|NA|NA
CASSLVESYEQYF
TGTGCCAGCAGCTTGGTCGAGTCCTACGAGCAGTACTTC
>TRBV7-9|TRBJ2-1|few|NA
CASSSLDLSRGDNEQFF
TGTGCCAGCAGCTCCTTAGATTTAAGCAGGGGGGACAATGAGCAGTTCTTC
>TRBV7-8|TRBJ2-3|few|TRBD2
CASSLTEVGGSDTQYF
TGTGCCAGCAGCTTAACGGAGGTGGGGGGGTCAGATACGCAGTATTTT
>TRBV7-2|TRBJ2-5|once|NA
CASERGDQETQYF
TGTGCCAGCGAACGAGGGGACCAAGAGACCCAGTACTTC
>TRBV7-9|TRBJ2-2|few|TRBD2
CASSPPLAGVLGLGELFF
TGTGCCAGCAGCCCTCCACTAGCGGGGGTCTTGGGACTCGGGGAGCTGTTTTTT
>TRBV7-7|TRBJ2-1|NA|NA
CASSFGGVFGNEQFF
TGTGCCAGCAGCTTTGGCGGGGTATTTGGCAATGAGCAGTTCTTC
>TRBV14|TRBJ1-2|few|TRBD1
CASSQGTGTASGGYTF
TGTGCCAGCAGCCAAGGGACCGGGACAGCGAGTGGTGGCTACACCTTC
>TRBV6-6|TRBJ2-6|many|NA
CASSYSGDSGANVLTF
TGTGCCAGCAGTTACTCGGGGGACTCTGGGGCCAACGTCCTGACTTTC
>TRBV4-1|TRBJ2-2|NA|TRBD1
CASSQPRDRSLNTGELFF
TGCGCCAGCAGCCAACCACGGGACAGATCACTGAACACCGGGGAGCTGTTTTTT
>TRBV12-3/TRBV12-4|TRBJ2-4|many|TRBD1
CASSLAGTENQYF
TGTGCCAGCAGTTTAGCCGGGACAGAAAATCAGTACTTC
>TRBV7-3|TRBJ1-2|NA|NA
CASSLGSPANYGYTF
TGTGCCAGCAGCTTAGGCAGTCCAGCTAACTATGGCTACACCTTC
>TRBV20-1|TRBJ1-1|NA|NA
CSARSRILAFF
TGCAGTGCTAGGTCCCGCATCCTAGCTTTCTTT
>TRBV27|TRBJ1-6|NA|NA
CASSQGFYNSPLHF
TGTGCCAGCTCGCAAGGGTTCTATAATTCACCCCTCCACTTT
>TRBV5-6|TRBJ2-2|NA|TRBD1
CASSLRTGWNTGELFF
TGTGCCAGCAGCTTGAGGACAGGATGGAACACCGGGGAGCTGTTTTTT
>TRBV29-1|TRBJ1-1|few|TRBD1
CSVSPGTENTEAFF
TGCAGCGTCAGTCCCGGGACAGAGAACACTGAAGCTTTCTTT
>TRBV15|TRBJ2-7|few|NA
CATSLTGYEQYF
TGTGCCACCAGTTTGACGGGCTACGAGCAGTACTTC
>TRBV7-9|TRBJ2-3|few|NA
CASSPPPWRMSTDTQYF
TGTGCCAGCAGCCCACCCCCCTGGAGGATGAGTACAGATACGCAGTATTTT
>TRBV7-2|TRBJ2-5|NA|TRBD2
CASSPAAGGETQYF
TGTGCCAGCAGCCCAGCAGCGGGGGGGGAGACCCAGTACTTC
>TRBV10-3|TRBJ1-1|NA|TRBD1
CAISESTGHPEGAFF
TGTGCCATCAGTGAGTCGACAGGGCACCCGGAGGGAGCTTTCTTT
>TRBV6-5|TRBJ2-1|NA|NA
CASSYSRTPNEQFF
TGTGCCAGCAGTTACTCTAGGACACCCAATGAGCAGTTCTTC